This entry concerns a single T cell receptor beta chain. Antigen specificity is unknown. The data belong to a study of human CD8 memory T cell subsets. Study-level points and caveats: The study found similarly high diversity in stem-like memory and precursor exhausted T cells, unlike effector memory cells. Stem-like memory T cells and precursor exhausted T cells had repertoires whose mutual overlap was minimal. Among the subsets, Chao1 estimates suggested that stem-like memory T cells were more diverse than precursor exhausted T cells.

Researchers made TCR beta libraries via UMI-labeled 5' RACE. In the original processing: In each TCR beta library, there were between 3,000 and 18,000 functional CDR3 beta clonotypes. Using the 5' RACE reads, TCRdb records one entry per CDR3 protein without DNA. None of the V and J calls come from the authors' own analysis; TCRdb made them. This sample's table reports 6,500 to 7,000 distinct CDR3 sequences. The CDR3 runs 14 residues. CDR1 and CDR2 (germline): SGDLS, YYNGEE. The source material was CD8+ T cells from PBMCs. This chain links TRBV9 with TRBJ2-3; TCRdb lists TRBD2, though no DNA is available to test this call. The origin of this receptor is a human donor in good health. The CDR3 spells CASSAGGGPDTQYF.